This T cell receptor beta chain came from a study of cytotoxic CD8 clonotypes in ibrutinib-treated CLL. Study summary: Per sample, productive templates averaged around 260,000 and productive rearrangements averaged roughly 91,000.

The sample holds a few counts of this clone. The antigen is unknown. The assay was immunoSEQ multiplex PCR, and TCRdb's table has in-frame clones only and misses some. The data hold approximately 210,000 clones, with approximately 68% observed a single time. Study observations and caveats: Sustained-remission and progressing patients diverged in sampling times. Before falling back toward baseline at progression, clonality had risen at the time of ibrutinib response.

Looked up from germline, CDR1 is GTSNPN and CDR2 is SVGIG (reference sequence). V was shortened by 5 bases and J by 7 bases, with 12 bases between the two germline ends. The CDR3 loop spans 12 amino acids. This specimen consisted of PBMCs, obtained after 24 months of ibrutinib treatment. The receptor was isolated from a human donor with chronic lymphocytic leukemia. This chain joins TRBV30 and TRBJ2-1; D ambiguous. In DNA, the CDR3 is TGTGCCTGGGGTGGTTATGGTAATGAGCAGTTCTTC. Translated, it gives CAWGGYGNEQFF.